Listed here are 29 T cell receptor beta chains from one sample, sequenced in a study of T cells in Graves' hyperthyroidism and ophthalmopathy. Authors of the study amplified TCR beta CDR3 regions from RNA transcripts. TCR CDR3 regions were first amplified by RT-PCR with HTBI primers. TCRdb reanalysed the multiplex PCR reads using MiXCR and keeps one entry per CDR3 protein. This table has about 640,000 distinct CDR3 sequences, about a fifth appearing once. The sample comprised blood. The receptors shown here come from a man aged 30 to 39 with Graves' ophthalmopathy.

At least ten counts were recorded for this clonotype. The chain couples TRBV7-9 to TRBJ2-7, with no clear D. Per the germline V gene, CDR1 is SEHNR and CDR2 is FQNEAQ (reference sequence). Trimming removed 5 bases from V and 6 bases from J, with 17 bases in between. The CDR3 is made up of 14 amino acids. CDR3 region: CASSPSTTEREQYF. The DNA for the CDR3 is TGTGCCAGCAGCCCCTCGACCACAGAGCGCGAGCAGTACTTC.

The table lists this clonotype with many counts. The chain has TRBV12-3 or TRBV12-4 and TRBJ2-1, with 10 positions matching TRBD2. The CDR3 runs 15 residues. V was pared by 5 bases and J by 2 bases, with 3 bases of the junction left unmatched. CDR3 residues: CASSRTSGPYNEQFF. The DNA for the CDR3 is TGTGCCAGCAGTAGGACTAGCGGTCCCTACAATGAGCAGTTCTTC.

In the case of this clonotype: A read error may be the cause here, since a much bigger clone is one base away. The chain has TRBV11-2 and TRBJ1-1; no definite D call. CDR3 size: 14 residues. The V and J ends lost 2 bases and 10 bases respectively, with 17 bases between them. Germline CDR1 is SGHAT and CDR2 is FQNNGV. CDR3 bases: TGTGCCAGCAGCTTAACTGACGGGAGATCCGTAGCTTTCTTT. It translates to CASSLTDGRSVAFF.

Of note for this clonotype: An end of the junction does not agree with germline; a read error may underlie this. The chain joins TRBV7-9 to TRBJ2-3, with 15 bases that match TRBD2. CDR1 and CDR2 (germline): SEHNR, FQNEAQ (reference sequence). The CDR3 runs to 18 residues. CDR3 sequence: CAGSLGLAGGPSTDTQYF. The CDR3 DNA sequence: TGTGCCGGCAGCTTAGGACTAGCGGGAGGGCCTAGCACAGATACGCAGTATTTT.

This clonotype was recorded many times. The J gene is TRBJ2-1, the V gene TRBV11-2; TRBD1 might be the D (6 bases). Between the trimmed V and J ends, which lost 1 base and 6 bases, there was a span of 10 bases. CDR3 size: 14 residues. Germline V gene data show CDR1 as SGHAT and CDR2 as FQNNGV. The CDR3 coding sequence is TGTGCCAGCAGCTTAGTCGGGACACTCAATGAGCAGTTCTTC. Translated: CASSLVGTLNEQFF. Supplemented by reference TRBV11-2 and TRBJ2-1, the full variable domain reads EAGVAQSPRYKIIEKRQSVAFWCNPISGHATLYWYQQILGQGPKLLIQFQNNGVVDDSQLPKDRFSAERLKGVDSTLKIQPAKLEDSAVYLCASSLVGTLNEQFFGPGTRLTVL.

Points on this clonotype: One end of the junction fails to match germline, which may point to a read error. This chain connects TRBV5-8 to TRBJ2-7, with no clear D. Germline values: CDR1 SGHTS, CDR2 YDEGEE. CDR3 length: 12 residues. The CDR3 sequence is CASSFPSHEQYF. CDR3 nucleotide sequence: TGTGCCAGCAGCTTTCCCTCCCACGAGCAGTACTTC.

This clonotype was seen ten or more times. The genes are TRBV5-1 and TRBJ2-7, with 10 bases that match TRBD1. The ends lost 4 bases at V and 3 bases at J; junction bases unmatched: 1. The germline CDR1 and CDR2 sequences are SGHRS and YFSETQ. The CDR3 has 13 residues. The CDR3, as DNA: TGCGCCAGCAGCGGGACAGGGGTCTACGAGCAGTACTTC. Translated, it gives CASSGTGVYEQYF.

V is TRBV5-1 and J is TRBJ1-1, with 11 bases lining up with TRBD1. The ends lost 5 bases at V and 3 bases at J; junction bases unmatched: 9. Germline assignment: CDR1 SGHRS and CDR2 YFSETQ. CDR3 length: 16 amino acids. The CDR3 DNA follows: TGCGCCAGCAGGGGGGGGACAGGGGGTAAGGACACTGAAGCTTTCTTT. Protein product: CASRGGTGGKDTEAFF. Together with reference TRBV5-1 and TRBJ1-1, the CDR3 gives the full variable domain: KAGVTQTPRYLIKTRGQQVTLSCSPISGHRSVSWYQQTPGQGLQFLFEYFSETQRNKGNFPGRFSGRQFSNSRSEMNVSTLELGDSALYLCASRGGTGGKDTEAFFGQGTRLTVV.

The V call is TRBV9, the J call TRBJ2-3; TRBD2 aligns across 8 bases. The CDR3 sequence is 13 residues long. The V gene's germline CDR1 is SGDLS and CDR2 YYNGEE. Trimming cost V 0 bases and J 13 bases; bases outside gene matches: 7. CDR3 residues: CASSVDLAGMEYF. The CDR3 DNA is TGTGCCAGCAGCGTAGATTTAGCGGGGATGGAGTATTTT.

The chain is built from TRBV7-9 and TRBJ2-2; the D gene is possibly TRBD2 (6 bases). CDR3 length: 16 amino acids. Between the trimmed V and J ends, which lost 2 bases and 5 bases, there was a span of 15 bases. Per the germline V gene, CDR1 is SEHNR and CDR2 is FQNEAQ (reference sequence). In DNA, the CDR3 is TGTGCCAGCAGCTTAATGCGGGACTTTATAACCGGGGAGCTGTTTTTT. Its protein is CASSLMRDFITGELFF.

V is TRBV7-2 and J is TRBJ2-3; 8 bases are a match to TRBD1. The CDR3 contains 16 residues. Germline trimming cut 4 bases from V and 0 bases from J; bases unmatched to any gene: 6. In germline, CDR1 is SGHTA, CDR2 FQGNSA. The CDR3 here is CASSYWTGTSTDTQYF. For the CDR3, the DNA is TGTGCCAGCAGCTATTGGACAGGGACTAGCACAGATACGCAGTATTTT.

The J gene is TRBJ1-6, the V gene TRBV12-3 or TRBV12-4; D is possibly TRBD1 (6 bases). This CDR3 region has 15 residues. V lost 3 bases and J lost 7, with 13 bases in between. The DNA of the CDR3 is TGTGCCAGCAGTTTCGGGGGCCAGGGAAATTCACCCCTCCACTTT. Amino acid sequence: CASSFGGQGNSPLHF.

This sequence joins TRBV6-2 or TRBV6-3 and TRBJ2-7; no clear D. Germline V gene data show CDR1 as MNHEY and CDR2 as SVGEGT. The CDR3 has 16 residues. Trimming took 0 bases from V and 8 from J, leaving 20 bases between them. The CDR3 loop is CASSYSSGSTLLKQYF. CDR3 nucleotides: TGTGCCAGCAGTTACTCGTCAGGTTCAACCTTACTGAAGCAGTACTTC.

The V call is TRBV20-1, the J call TRBJ1-6; TRBD1 might be the D (6 bases). V dropped 5 bases and J dropped 0 bases, with 14 bases sitting between them. This CDR3 comprises 16 residues. The germline CDR1 and CDR2 sequences are DFQATT and SNEGSKA (reference sequence). The CDR3 sequence: CSAGRQASSYNSPLHF. Written as DNA, the CDR3 is TGCAGTGCTGGTAGACAGGCGAGCTCCTATAATTCACCCCTCCACTTT.

The sample holds a few counts of this clonotype. The chain carries TRBV2 and TRBJ1-1; D perhaps matches TRBD1 (6 bases). Trimming pared 0 bases from V and 2 bases from J, leaving 16 bases between. This CDR3 is 17 amino acids long. Germline V CDR1 and CDR2: SNHLY, FYNNEI. The CDR3 DNA follows: TGTGCCAGCAGTGAAGCGCGCCAGGGGCCTATCAACACTGAAGCTTTCTTT. Translated: CASSEARQGPINTEAFF.

The chain carries TRBV5-6 and TRBJ2-2; possibly TRBD1 for D (6 bases). V dropped 3 bases and J dropped 5 bases, with 17 bases sitting between them. The CDR3 sequence is 16 residues long. The germline V gene encodes CDR1 SGHDT and CDR2 YYEEEE. This CDR3 reads CASSWGPGKVTGELFF. DNA of the CDR3: TGTGCCAGCAGCTGGGGGCCAGGGAAGGTGACCGGGGAGCTGTTTTTT.

This clonotype was picked up a small number of times. The chain uses TRBV28 and TRBJ2-7; 7 bases line up with TRBD2. V shed 3 bases, J shed 4 bases, and the junction held 6 bases outside the gene matches. The CDR3 contains 14 residues. Germline-derived CDR1 and CDR2 are MDHEN and SYDVKM. The CDR3 nucleotides read TGTGCCAGCAGTTTTGCGGGAGTCCAGTACGAGCAGTACTTC. It specifies CASSFAGVQYEQYF.

The V and J genes are TRBV6-5 and TRBJ2-3; D gene uncertain. Germline V gene sequence: CDR1 MNHEY, CDR2 SVGAGI. CDR3 size: 14 residues. V gave up 0 bases and J gave up 0 bases, with 4 bases separating them. CDR3 in amino acids: CASSYSSSTDTQYF. CDR3 nucleotides: TGTGCCAGCAGTTACTCTTCTAGCACAGATACGCAGTATTTT.

This clonotype has at least ten counts. Mismatch with germline at one junction end may stem from a read error. The chain joins TRBV5-1 to TRBJ2-2; 8 nucleotides align to TRBD1. The CDR3 runs to 14 residues. Germline V lookup: CDR1 SGHRS, CDR2 YFSETQ. The CDR3 nucleotides read TGTGCCAGCAGTTTGACAGGGGAAACTGGGGAGCTGTTTTTT. This codes for CASSLTGETGELFF.

This clonotype was observed many times. The chain has TRBV7-2 and TRBJ2-1; 8 bases are shared with TRBD2. V trimming: 7 bases; J trimming: 1 base; junction bases outside the gene matches: 6. The CDR3 has 15 amino acids. Germline V gene lookup returns CDR1 SGHTA and CDR2 FQGNSA. The CDR3 DNA reads TGTGCCAGCAAGAAGAGCGGGAGTTCCTACAATGAGCAGTTCTTC. This translates into CASKKSGSSYNEQFF. Supplemented by reference TRBV7-2 and TRBJ2-1, the full variable domain reads GAGVSQSPSNKVTEKGKDVELRCDPISGHTALYWYRQSLGQGLEFLIYFQGNSAPDKSGLPSDRFSAERTGGSVSTLTIQRTQQEDSAVYLCASKKSGSSYNEQFFGPGTRLTVL.

This clonotype was found many times. This rearrangement joins TRBV29-1 to TRBJ2-7; D is perhaps TRBD2 (6 bases). Germline CDR1 and CDR2: SQVTM and ANQGSEA. This CDR3 contains 14 residues. CDR3 nucleotide sequence: TGCAGTGTCAACCGGGACTCGGCCTTCGGGGAGCAGTACTTC. Its translation: CSVNRDSAFGEQYF.

Many counts were recorded for this clonotype. This chain uses TRBV7-3 with TRBJ2-3; 13 bases map to TRBD2. V was clipped by 2 bases and J by 4 bases; unmatched bases: 6. The CDR3 length is 17 residues. The germline CDR1 and CDR2 sequences are SGHTA and FQGTGA. The CDR3 region is CASSLGPGLAGADTQYF. In DNA, the CDR3 is TGTGCCAGCAGCTTAGGTCCTGGACTAGCGGGAGCAGATACGCAGTATTTT.

This clonotype appeared a few times. The rearrangement joins TRBV20-1 to TRBJ1-2; TRBD1 aligns across 9 bases. V gave up 5 bases and J gave up 6 bases; unmatched junction bases: 7. The CDR3 length is 13 residues. In germline, CDR1 is DFQATT, CDR2 SNEGSKA (reference sequence). The CDR3 DNA reads as TGCAGTGCTTGGGGACAGGGTATTAATGGCTACACCTTC. This sequence encodes CSAWGQGINGYTF.

In this sample, this clonotype turned up a few times. The J gene is TRBJ2-7, the V gene TRBV2; the D gene is possibly TRBD2 (6 bases). Germline V gene lookup returns CDR1 SNHLY and CDR2 FYNNEI. The V gene lost 0 bases and the J gene lost 6 bases, with 15 bases spanning the gap. This CDR3 has 15 residues. The CDR3 spells CASSEALGAGIEQYF. In nucleotides, the CDR3 is TGTGCCAGCAGTGAAGCCTTGGGCGCGGGAATCGAGCAGTACTTC.

The rearrangement joins TRBV9 to TRBJ2-6, with unresolved D. The germline CDR1 and CDR2 sequences are SGDLS and YYNGEE. The CDR3 length is 16 residues. The V end was cut by 5 bases, the J end by 0 bases, with 12 bases between. CDR3 bases: TGTGCCAGCAGTGGGTTATCGCCCTCTGGGGCCAACGTCCTGACTTTC. Translation gives CASSGLSPSGANVLTF.

As concerns this clonotype: This clone may be a read error of a much larger clone one base away. The chain combines TRBV6-1 with TRBJ2-3; 10 nucleotides line up with TRBD2. Germline values: CDR1 MNHNS, CDR2 SASEGT. CDR3 length: 17 amino acids. Germline trimming cut 7 bases from V and 4 bases from J; bases unmatched to any gene: 14. The CDR3, as DNA: TGTGCCAGCAAAGGGCTAGCGGGAGTCTGGATCTCAGATACGCAGTATTTT. It yields the protein CASKGLAGVWISDTQYF.

The V call is TRBV7-9, the J call TRBJ2-5; TRBD2 matches at 9 bases. After removal of 4 bases from V and 5 bases from J, the junction contained 11 bases not matched to a gene. The CDR3 extends over 16 amino acids. Germline assignment: CDR1 SEHNR and CDR2 FQNEAQ (reference sequence). This CDR3 is CASSWAGGGNVETQYF. CDR3 coding DNA: TGTGCCAGCAGCTGGGCGGGAGGGGGTAACGTGGAGACCCAGTACTTC.

This clonotype was detected many times. The rearrangement uses TRBV28 and TRBJ2-4; tentative D call: TRBD1 (6 bases). The germline V and J ends were trimmed by 8 bases and 11 bases, with 19 bases remaining between them. CDR1 and CDR2 from the germline V gene are MDHEN and SYDVKM. The CDR3 is 13 residues long. The CDR3 region has the DNA TGTGCCAGCGGCCTACAGGGAGAACTACTTCAGTACTTC. Its translation is CASGLQGELLQYF.

This clonotype showed up just a few times. V is TRBV20-1 and J is TRBJ2-3; 11 bases line up with TRBD2. The V gene's germline CDR1 is DFQATT and CDR2 SNEGSKA (reference sequence). This CDR3 is built from 18 residues. V was pared by 6 bases and J by 6 bases, with 20 bases of the junction left unmatched. The CDR3, as DNA: TGCAGTGCCCCGGGATTCAGTGTAGCGGGAGGGCCCTTGGATACGCAGTATTTT. It yields the protein CSAPGFSVAGGPLDTQYF.